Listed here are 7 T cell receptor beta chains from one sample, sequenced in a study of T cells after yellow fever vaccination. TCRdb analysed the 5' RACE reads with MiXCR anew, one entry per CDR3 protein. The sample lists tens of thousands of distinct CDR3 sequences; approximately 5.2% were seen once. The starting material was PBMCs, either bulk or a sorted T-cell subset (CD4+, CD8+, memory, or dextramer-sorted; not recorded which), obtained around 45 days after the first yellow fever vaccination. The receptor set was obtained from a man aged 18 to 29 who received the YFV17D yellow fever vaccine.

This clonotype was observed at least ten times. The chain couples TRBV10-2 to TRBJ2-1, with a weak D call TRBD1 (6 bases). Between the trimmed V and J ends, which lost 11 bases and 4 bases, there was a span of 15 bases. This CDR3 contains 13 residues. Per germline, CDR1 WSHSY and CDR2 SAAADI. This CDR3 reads CAVLRDNYNEQFF. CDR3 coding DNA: TGCGCCGTACTCCGGGACAATTACAATGAGCAGTTCTTC.

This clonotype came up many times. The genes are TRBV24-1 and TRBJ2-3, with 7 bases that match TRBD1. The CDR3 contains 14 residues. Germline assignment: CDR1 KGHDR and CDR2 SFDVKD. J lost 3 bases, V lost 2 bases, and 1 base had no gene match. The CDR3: CATSDSTGTDTQYF. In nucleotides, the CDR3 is TGTGCCACCAGTGATTCGACAGGGACAGATACGCAGTATTTT.

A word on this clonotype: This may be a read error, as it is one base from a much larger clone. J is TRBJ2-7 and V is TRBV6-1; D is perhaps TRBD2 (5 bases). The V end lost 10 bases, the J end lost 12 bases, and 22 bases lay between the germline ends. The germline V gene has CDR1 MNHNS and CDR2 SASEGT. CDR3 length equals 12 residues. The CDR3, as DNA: TGTGCCATCAGCGAGGGAAGGTCTAGTCCGTACTTC. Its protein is CAISEGRSSPYF.

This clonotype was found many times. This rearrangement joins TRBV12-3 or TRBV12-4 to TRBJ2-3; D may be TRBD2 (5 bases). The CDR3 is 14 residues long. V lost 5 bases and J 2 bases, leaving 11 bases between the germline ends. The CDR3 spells CASSQDYNTDTQYF. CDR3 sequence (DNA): TGTGCCAGCAGTCAAGACTATAACACAGATACGCAGTATTTT.

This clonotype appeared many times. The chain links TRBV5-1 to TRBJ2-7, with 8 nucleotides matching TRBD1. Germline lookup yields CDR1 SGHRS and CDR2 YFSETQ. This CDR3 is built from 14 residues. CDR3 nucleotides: TGCGCCAGCAGCTTGACCTCCGGGACAGGCACATTGTTCGTC. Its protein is CASSLTSGTGTLFV.

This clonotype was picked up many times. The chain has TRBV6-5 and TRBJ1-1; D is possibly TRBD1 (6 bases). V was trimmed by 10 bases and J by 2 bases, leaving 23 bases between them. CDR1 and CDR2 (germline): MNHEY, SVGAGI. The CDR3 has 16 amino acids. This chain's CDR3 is CATLGLGGKGNTEAFF. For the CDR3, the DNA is TGTGCCACCCTTGGGCTAGGGGGTAAGGGCAACACTGAAGCTTTCTTT.

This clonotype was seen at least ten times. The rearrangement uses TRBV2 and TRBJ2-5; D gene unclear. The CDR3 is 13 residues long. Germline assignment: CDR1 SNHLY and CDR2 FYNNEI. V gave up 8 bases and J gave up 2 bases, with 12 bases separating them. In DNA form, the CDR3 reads TGTGCCAGCGGGTTCGCAGGTCAAGAGACCCAGTACTTC. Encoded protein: CASGFAGQETQYF.